This record looks at one T cell receptor beta chain sequence and its context. This record comes from a study of blood T cell repertoires in COVID-19. The wider study: Sites in the United States, Italy and Spain provided acute and convalescent COVID-19 samples. PBMCs, B-cell-depleted T cells, or T cells provided the cDNA or gDNA that made up the material.

Some clones are missing from TCRdb's copy, which holds only in-frame ones; the method was immunoSEQ multiplex PCR. The sample shows hundreds of thousands of clones, 70% to 90% of them seen only once. Seattle researchers signed up patients amid active infection and tracked them longitudinally. The specimen was peripheral blood. This TCR was sampled from a woman aged 30 to 39 with COVID-19, enrolled during active disease.

The CDR3 sequence is CASSLGLAGGPSEQFF. CDR3 nucleotide sequence: TGCGCCAGCAGCTTGGGACTAGCGGGGGGGCCTAGTGAGCAGTTCTTC. The chain carries TRBV5-1 and TRBJ2-1, with TRBD2 identical over 14 bases. V lost 0 bases to trimming and J lost 9 bases; unmatched junction nucleotides: 5. The germline CDR1 and CDR2 sequences are SGHRS and YFSETQ. The CDR3 is 16 amino acids.